What follows are 6 T cell receptor beta chains derived from one specimen sequenced in a study of blood T cell repertoires in COVID-19. TCRdb's copy holds only in-frame clones and misses some; the assay was immunoSEQ multiplex PCR. The sample records around 160,000 clones, less than 90% being singletons. Sequencing used peripheral blood. Receptors originate from a human donor in a cohort sampled during active COVID-19.

V usage is TRBV29-1 and J usage is TRBJ1-2; D unclear. Germline CDR1 and CDR2: SQVTM and ANQGSEA. Between the trimmed V and J ends, which lost 3 bases and 5 bases, there was a span of 13 bases. The CDR3 is made up of 13 amino acids. CDR3 DNA: TGCAGCGTTGATGGAGGCCTAGGGTATGGCTACACCTTC. Translated, it gives CSVDGGLGYGYTF. Supplemented by reference TRBV29-1 and TRBJ1-2, the full variable domain reads SAVISQKPSRDICQRGTSLTIQCQVDSQVTMMFWYRQQPGQSLTLIATANQGSEATYESGFVIDKFPISRPNLTFSTLTVSNMSPEDSSIYLCSVDGGLGYGYTFGSGTRLTVV.

This clone has just a few counts. CDR3 nucleotide sequence: TGTGCCAGTAGTGTACAGGGTCGGGGCTACACCTTC. This encodes CASSVQGRGYTF. The rearrangement uses TRBV19 and TRBJ1-2, with D possibly TRBD1 on 6 matching bases. Looked up from germline, CDR1 is LNHDA and CDR2 is SQIVND (reference sequence). V was clipped by 5 bases and J by 8 bases, with 12 bases between them. This CDR3 spans 12 amino acids.

This clone showed up just a few times. This chain joins TRBV7-9 and TRBJ2-5; D might be TRBD2 (5 bases). The CDR3 contains 11 residues. The germline V gene encodes CDR1 SEHNR and CDR2 FQNEAQ (reference sequence). With 8 bases removed from V and 4 bases from J, the gap between germline ends came to 8 bases. CDR3 protein: CASGGRETQYF. CDR3 nucleotides: TGTGCCAGCGGTGGGAGAGAGACCCAGTACTTC.

This clone was picked up a small number of times. The chain recombines TRBV7-9 with TRBJ1-5, with D unresolved. The CDR3 is 12 residues long. Germline lookup yields CDR1 SEHNR and CDR2 FQNEAQ (reference sequence). V was pared by 5 bases and J by 7 bases, with 9 bases between. The CDR3 protein is CASSAAGQPQHF. The CDR3 nucleotides are TGTGCCAGCAGCGCAGCGGGGCAGCCCCAGCATTTT.

In DNA, the CDR3 is TGTGCCAGCTCCAGGGTTAATTCACCCCTCCACTTT. It specifies CASSRVNSPLHF. The V and J genes are TRBV28 and TRBJ1-6; possibly TRBD1 for D (5 bases). The CDR3 runs 12 residues. Trimming stripped 8 bases from V and 6 bases from J, with 8 bases between. CDR1 is MDHEN and CDR2 is SYDVKM in the germline V gene.

V and J are TRBV19 and TRBJ2-1; the match to TRBD2 covers 7 bases. Germline V gene sequence: CDR1 LNHDA, CDR2 SQIVND (reference sequence). V lost 3 bases, J lost 9 bases, and 8 bases stayed unmatched. CDR3 length: 14 residues. In DNA form, the CDR3 reads TGTGCCAGTAGTATTGGTGGGGGGGTTGGTGAGCAGTTCTTC. It is translated as CASSIGGGVGEQFF.